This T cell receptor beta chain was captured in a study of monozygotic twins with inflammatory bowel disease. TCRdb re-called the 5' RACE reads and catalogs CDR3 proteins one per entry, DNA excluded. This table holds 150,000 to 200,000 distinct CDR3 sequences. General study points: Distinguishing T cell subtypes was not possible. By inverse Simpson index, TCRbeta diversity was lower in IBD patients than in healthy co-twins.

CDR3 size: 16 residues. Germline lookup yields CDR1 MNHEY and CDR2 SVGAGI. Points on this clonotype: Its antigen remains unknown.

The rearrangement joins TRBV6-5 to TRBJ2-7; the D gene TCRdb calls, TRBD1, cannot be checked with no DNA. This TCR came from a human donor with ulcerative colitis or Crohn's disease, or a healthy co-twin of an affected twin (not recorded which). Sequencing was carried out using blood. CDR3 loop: CASSYSRRGPSYEQYF.